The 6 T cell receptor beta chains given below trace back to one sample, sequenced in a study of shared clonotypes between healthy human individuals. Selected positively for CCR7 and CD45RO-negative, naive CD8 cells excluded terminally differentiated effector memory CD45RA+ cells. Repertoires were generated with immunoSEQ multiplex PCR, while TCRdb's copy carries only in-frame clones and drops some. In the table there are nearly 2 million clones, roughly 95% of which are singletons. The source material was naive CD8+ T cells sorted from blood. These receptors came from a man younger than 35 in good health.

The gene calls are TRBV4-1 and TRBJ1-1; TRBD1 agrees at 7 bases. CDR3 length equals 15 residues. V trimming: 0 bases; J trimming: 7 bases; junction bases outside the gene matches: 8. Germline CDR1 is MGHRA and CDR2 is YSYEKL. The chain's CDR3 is CASSQDPGQVIEAFF. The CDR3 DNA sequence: TGCGCCAGCAGCCAAGATCCCGGACAGGTAATTGAAGCTTTCTTT.

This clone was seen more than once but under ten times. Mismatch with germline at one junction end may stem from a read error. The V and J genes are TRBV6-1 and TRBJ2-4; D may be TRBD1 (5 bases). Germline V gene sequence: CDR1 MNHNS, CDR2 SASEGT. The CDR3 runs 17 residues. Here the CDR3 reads CASREGSGFWAKNIQYF. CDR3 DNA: TGTGCCAGCAGGGAAGGATCAGGGTTTTGGGCCAAAAACATTCAGTACTTC.

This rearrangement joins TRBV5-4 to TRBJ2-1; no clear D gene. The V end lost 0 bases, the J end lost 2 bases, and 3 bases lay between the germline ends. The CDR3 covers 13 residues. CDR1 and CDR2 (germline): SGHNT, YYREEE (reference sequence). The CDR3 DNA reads TGTGCCAGCAGCTTGGCAACCTACAATGAGCAGTTCTTC. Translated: CASSLATYNEQFF.

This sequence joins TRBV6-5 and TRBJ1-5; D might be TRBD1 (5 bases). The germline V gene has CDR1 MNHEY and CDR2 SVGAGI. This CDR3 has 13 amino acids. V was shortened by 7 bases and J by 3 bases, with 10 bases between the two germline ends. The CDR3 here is CASTAGPNQPQHF. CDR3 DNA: TGTGCCAGCACGGCGGGGCCCAATCAGCCCCAGCATTTT.

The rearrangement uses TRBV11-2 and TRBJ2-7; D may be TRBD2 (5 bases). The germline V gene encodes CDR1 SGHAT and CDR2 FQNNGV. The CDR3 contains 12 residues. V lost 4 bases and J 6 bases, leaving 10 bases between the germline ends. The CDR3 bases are TGTGCCAGCAGCTGGTTAGAGGGCGAGCAGTACTTC. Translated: CASSWLEGEQYF.

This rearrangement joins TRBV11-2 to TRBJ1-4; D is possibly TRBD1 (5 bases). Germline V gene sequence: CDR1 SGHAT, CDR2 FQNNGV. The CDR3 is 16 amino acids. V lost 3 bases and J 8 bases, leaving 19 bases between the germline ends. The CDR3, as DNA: TGTGCCAGCAGCTTTATCTCAGGGACCGGAGGCGAAAAACTGTTTTTT. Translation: CASSFISGTGGEKLFF. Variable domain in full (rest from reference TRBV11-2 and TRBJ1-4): EAGVAQSPRYKIIEKRQSVAFWCNPISGHATLYWYQQILGQGPKLLIQFQNNGVVDDSQLPKDRFSAERLKGVDSTLKIQPAKLEDSAVYLCASSFISGTGGEKLFFGSGTQLSVL.